This T cell receptor (beta chain) was observed in a study of T cell responses to AZD1222 COVID-19 vaccine. The study, taken as a whole, reports: Unmutated regions of variants are reportedly targeted by nearly half of spike-specific TCRs. Two AZD1222 doses significantly raised spike-specific TCR breadth and depth over controls.

V dropped 5 bases and J dropped 6; count of bases not matched to a gene: 8. From germline, CDR1 is LNHDA and CDR2 SQIVND (reference sequence). The CDR3 runs 14 residues. Regarding this clone: Its target is unknown.

Using immunoSEQ multiplex PCR, the repertoire was profiled, and TCRdb retains in-frame clones only, with some absent. The sample has roughly 110,000 clones; about 90% are singletons. The chain combines TRBV19 with TRBJ1-1; 8 bases line up with TRBD1. The sample consisted of peripheral blood, taken 28 days after the second AZD1222 dose. This TCR came from an adult who received the AZD1222 COVID-19 vaccine. CDR3 in DNA: TGTGCCAGTAGTTCCTGGACAGGGAAGGCTGAAGCTTTCTTT. This codes for CASSSWTGKAEAFF.